The 31 T cell receptor beta chains reported below all come from one sample, sequenced in a study of T cells in Graves' hyperthyroidism and ophthalmopathy. Regions amplified from RNA transcripts were the TCR beta CDR3 regions. During a first-round RT-PCR of the TCR CDR3, the HTBI primer set was used. TCRdb fed the multiplex PCR reads into MiXCR, producing one record per CDR3 protein. Among over 500,000 distinct CDR3 sequences, roughly 15% were seen once, and the ten largest hold about 29%. The source material was blood. These receptors were obtained from a young woman with Graves' ophthalmopathy.

The sample holds many counts of this clonotype. The chain carries TRBV2 and TRBJ2-4; 7 bases agree with TRBD1. The germline CDR1 and CDR2 sequences are SNHLY and FYNNEI. Unmatched junction bases numbered 7, after V lost 6 bases and J lost 2 bases. CDR3 length: 15 amino acids. The CDR3 DNA reads as TGTGCCAGCAGCGACAGGGTTTTGCCCAAAAACATTCAGTACTTC. Amino acids: CASSDRVLPKNIQYF.

This clonotype was found many times. The rearrangement uses TRBV12-3 or TRBV12-4 and TRBJ1-5; D not resolved. This CDR3 has 14 amino acids. V lost 5 bases, J lost 3 bases, and 11 bases lay in between. The CDR3 sequence: CASSQRQHNQPQHF. The CDR3, as DNA: TGTGCCAGCAGTCAGAGACAACACAATCAGCCCCAGCATTTT.

This clonotype was seen more than once but under ten times. J is TRBJ1-2 and V is TRBV6-1, with no clear D. With 5 bases removed from V and 1 base from J, the gap between germline ends came to 14 bases. CDR3 length equals 15 residues. In germline, CDR1 is MNHNS, CDR2 SASEGT. CDR3 sequence reads: CASSPREGINYGYTF. The CDR3 DNA sequence: TGTGCCAGCAGTCCAAGGGAGGGAATTAACTATGGCTACACCTTC.

The chain recombines TRBV7-2 with TRBJ2-7; 9 positions agree with TRBD2. The junction had 9 bases not matched to a gene; V was cut back by 5 bases and J by 4 bases. The CDR3 length is 15 residues. Germline V gives CDR1 SGHTA, CDR2 FQGNSA. This chain's CDR3 is CASSTWISGSYEQYF. Written as DNA, the CDR3 is TGTGCCAGCAGCACCTGGATTAGCGGGAGTTACGAGCAGTACTTC.

The chain carries TRBV10-1 and TRBJ2-2; no clear D. V was cut by 3 bases and J by 1 base, with 3 bases left in between. The CDR3 is made up of 13 amino acids. Looked up from germline, CDR1 is WNHNN and CDR2 is SYGVQD (reference sequence). The CDR3 bases are TGCGCCAGCAGTGACAGGAACACCGGGGAGCTGTTTTTT. Translating it yields CASSDRNTGELFF.

This clonotype was counted at least ten times. The gene calls are TRBV28 and TRBJ1-1, with D uncertain. This CDR3 comprises 16 residues. Per germline, CDR1 MDHEN and CDR2 SYDVKM. V dropped 0 bases and J dropped 3 bases, with 14 bases sitting between them. This CDR3 reads CASSLWGSSGYTEAFF. The CDR3, as DNA: TGTGCCAGCAGTTTATGGGGCTCGTCGGGGTACACTGAAGCTTTCTTT. Full variable domain (remainder filled in from reference TRBV28 and TRBJ1-1): DVKVTQSSRYLVKRTGEKVFLECVQDMDHENMFWYRQDPGLGLRLIYFSYDVKMKEKGDIPEGYSVSREKKERFSLILESASTNQTSMYLCASSLWGSSGYTEAFFGQGTRLTVV.

In this sample, this clonotype turned up many times. V gene TRBV7-9 combines with J gene TRBJ2-3; TRBD1 aligns across 10 bases. Germline-derived CDR1 and CDR2 are SEHNR and FQNEAQ (reference sequence). CDR3 size: 17 residues. The V and J ends lost 6 bases and 2 bases, in that order; junction bases with no gene match: 11. CDR3 residues: CASRHRTGGQHTDTQYF. The CDR3 coding sequence is TGTGCCAGCAGACACCGGACAGGGGGTCAACACACAGATACGCAGTATTTT.

In this sample, this clonotype turned up many times. The chain uses TRBV7-9 and TRBJ2-7, with D unresolved. This CDR3 has 12 residues. Germline CDR1 reads SEHNR; CDR2 reads FQNEAQ (reference sequence). Trimming shortened V by 3 bases and J by 2 bases, and 5 bases separated the two germline ends. The CDR3 bases are TGTGCCAGCAGCTTGGTGACCTACGAGCAGTACTTC. It specifies CASSLVTYEQYF.

The DNA for the CDR3 is TGTGCCAGCAGCGCACTAGCGGGAGGGGGAAATGAGCAGTTCTTC. As protein: CASSALAGGGNEQFF. The chain has TRBV9 and TRBJ2-1, with TRBD2 matching over 13 bases. Germline V gene lookup returns CDR1 SGDLS and CDR2 YYNGEE. The CDR3 has 15 amino acids. J gave up 7 bases and V 3 bases, and 4 bases lay outside the gene matches.

Ten or more counts support this clonotype. This chain links TRBV28 with TRBJ2-3; 9 bases fit TRBD2. Trimming at V came to 6 bases and at J to 6 bases, leaving 10 bases not matched to a gene. Germline values: CDR1 MDHEN, CDR2 SYDVKM. The CDR3 length is 15 residues. CDR3 residues: CASRFSGSRGDTQYF. CDR3 DNA: TGTGCCAGCAGATTTAGCGGGAGTCGGGGCGATACGCAGTATTTT. Combining the CDR3 with reference TRBV28 and TRBJ2-3 gives the whole variable domain DVKVTQSSRYLVKRTGEKVFLECVQDMDHENMFWYRQDPGLGLRLIYFSYDVKMKEKGDIPEGYSVSREKKERFSLILESASTNQTSMYLCASRFSGSRGDTQYFGPGTRLTVL.

In its sample, this clonotype was seen many times. The chain combines TRBV4-1 with TRBJ1-1; D might be TRBD1 (6 bases). The CDR3 has 17 residues. CDR1 is MGHRA, CDR2 YSYEKL, per germline. V was shortened by 0 bases and J by 1 base, with 15 bases between the two germline ends. The CDR3 region is CASSQDWGARGNTEAFF. The CDR3 DNA reads as TGCGCCAGCAGCCAAGATTGGGGGGCGCGGGGGAACACTGAAGCTTTCTTT.

This clonotype was detected ten times or more. The gene calls are TRBV27 and TRBJ1-1, with TRBD1 identical over 7 bases. Losses at the gene ends were 5 bases for V and 5 bases for J; bases not matched to a gene: 8. CDR1 is MNHEY, CDR2 SMNVEV, per germline (reference sequence). This CDR3 comprises 14 residues. CDR3 in amino acids: CASSQLTGRTEAFF. CDR3 nucleotides: TGTGCCAGCAGTCAATTGACAGGGAGAACTGAAGCTTTCTTT.

The rearrangement links TRBV20-1 to TRBJ2-1; perhaps D is TRBD1 or TRBD2 (6 bases each). Germline-derived CDR1 and CDR2 are DFQATT and SNEGSKA (reference sequence). This CDR3 comprises 16 residues. Trimming took 7 bases from V and 0 from J, leaving 19 bases between them. The CDR3 sequence: CSGDSGVGASYNEQFF. The CDR3 DNA follows: TGCAGTGGGGACTCAGGGGTTGGTGCCTCCTACAATGAGCAGTTCTTC.

The chain uses TRBV20-1 and TRBJ2-2; 9 positions match TRBD2. In germline, CDR1 is DFQATT, CDR2 SNEGSKA (reference sequence). Losses at the gene ends were 5 bases for V and 3 bases for J; bases not matched to a gene: 4. This CDR3 has 14 residues. CDR3 loop: CSAGASGDTGELFF. CDR3 DNA: TGCAGTGCTGGGGCTAGCGGGGACACCGGGGAGCTGTTTTTT.

V gene TRBV20-1 combines with J gene TRBJ2-7; possibly TRBD2 for D (5 bases). Germline loops: CDR1 DFQATT, CDR2 SNEGSKA (reference sequence). The V end lost 1 base, the J end lost 7 bases, and 14 bases lay between the germline ends. This CDR3 is 13 amino acids long. Here the CDR3 DNA reads TGCAGTGCTAGAGGCGTACTCGGGAATGAGCAGTACTTC. Amino acid sequence: CSARGVLGNEQYF.

This clonotype was counted a few times. The chain has TRBV6-1 and TRBJ1-6, with D perhaps TRBD1 (5 bases). V dropped 7 bases and J dropped 13 bases, with 17 bases sitting between them. The germline V gene has CDR1 MNHNS and CDR2 SASEGT. The CDR3 sequence is 13 residues long. CDR3 DNA: TGTGCCAGCACCATACGGGGGAATGGTCCCCTCCACTTT. Amino acid sequence: CASTIRGNGPLHF.

In its sample, this clonotype was seen many times. This chain joins TRBV5-1 and TRBJ2-1; D is unclear. Germline CDR1 reads SGHRS; CDR2 reads YFSETQ. The CDR3 is 15 amino acids. Trimming left V 0 bases short and J 2 bases short, with 9 bases between. The DNA of the CDR3 is TGCGCCAGCAGCTTGGTACAAAATACCTACAATGAGCAGTTCTTC. This sequence encodes CASSLVQNTYNEQFF.

This clonotype showed up just a few times. This chain connects TRBV7-2 to TRBJ2-1; 14 bases match TRBD2. The CDR3 runs to 17 residues. Trimming cost V 4 bases and J 8 bases; bases outside gene matches: 10. The germline CDR1 and CDR2 sequences are SGHTA and FQGNSA. This CDR3 is CASSSPRGLAGVYEQFF. CDR3 nucleotide sequence: TGTGCCAGCAGCTCCCCCAGGGGACTAGCGGGAGTCTATGAGCAGTTCTTC. Full variable domain (missing parts from reference TRBV7-2 and TRBJ2-1): GAGVSQSPSNKVTEKGKDVELRCDPISGHTALYWYRQSLGQGLEFLIYFQGNSAPDKSGLPSDRFSAERTGGSVSTLTIQRTQQEDSAVYLCASSSPRGLAGVYEQFFGPGTRLTVL.

This clonotype appeared many times. The chain combines TRBV6-1 with TRBJ2-1; TRBD2 matches at 8 bases. The CDR3 spans 17 residues. Germline loops: CDR1 MNHNS, CDR2 SASEGT. V dropped 2 bases and J dropped 4; count of bases not matched to a gene: 10. In DNA form, the CDR3 reads TGTGCCAGCAGTGAATTCCTAGCGGGCGGGTTATACAATGAGCAGTTCTTC. Translation gives CASSEFLAGGLYNEQFF.

The chain couples TRBV6-1 to TRBJ2-1; 7 bases align to TRBD1. J was trimmed by 7 bases and V by 8 bases; bases with no gene match: 5. Germline V gene sequence: CDR1 MNHNS, CDR2 SASEGT. There are 12 residues in the CDR3. The DNA of the CDR3 is TGTGCCAGCCCCACAGGGGCAAATGAGCAGTTCTTC. Its protein is CASPTGANEQFF.

This clonotype was counted between two and nine times. A much more abundant neighbour one base away suggests this may be a read error. CDR3 DNA sequence: TGCAGTGCTAAGCGGGAGGTCTACAATGAGCAGTACTTC. It codes for CSAKREVYNEQYF. The chain is built from TRBV20-1 and TRBJ2-1; 9 positions agree with TRBD2. The closer fit of TRBJ2-7 to the DNA end suggests the J call may be wrong. The CDR3 length is 13 residues. Per germline, CDR1 DFQATT and CDR2 SNEGSKA (reference sequence).

The sample holds a few counts of this clonotype. The genes are TRBV20-1 and TRBJ2-3; TRBD2 matches 7 bases. After removal of 1 base from V and 0 bases from J, the junction contained 7 bases not matched to a gene. The V gene's germline CDR1 is DFQATT and CDR2 SNEGSKA (reference sequence). This CDR3 spans 16 amino acids. CDR3 in DNA: TGCAGTGCTAGAGGGTTTGCTAGCGGCAGCACAGATACGCAGTATTTT. Its protein product is CSARGFASGSTDTQYF.

The sample holds many counts of this clonotype. The chain carries TRBV20-1 and TRBJ2-1; 10 positions match TRBD2. V gave up 5 bases and J gave up 4 bases; unmatched junction bases: 8. The CDR3 is made up of 15 amino acids. Germline V gene sequence: CDR1 DFQATT, CDR2 SNEGSKA (reference sequence). CDR3 sequence reads: CSALSLAGVYNEQFF. CDR3 DNA sequence: TGCAGTGCTCTGTCTCTAGCGGGAGTGTACAATGAGCAGTTCTTC.

The sample holds a few counts of this clonotype. J is TRBJ1-5 and V is TRBV6-1; D remains unclear. Germline-derived CDR1 and CDR2 are MNHNS and SASEGT. CDR3 size: 13 residues. V was cut by 3 bases and J by 7 bases, with 10 bases left in between. This CDR3 is CASSDFERQPQHF. Here the CDR3 DNA reads TGTGCCAGCAGTGATTTTGAACGACAGCCCCAGCATTTT.

This chain joins TRBV27 and TRBJ2-1, with a possible D match to TRBD1 (6 bases). Germline V gene data show CDR1 as MNHEY and CDR2 as SMNVEV (reference sequence). V was pared by 6 bases and J by 11 bases, with 11 bases between. The length of the CDR3 is 11 residues. The chain's CDR3 is CASRTQGKQFF. For the CDR3, the DNA is TGTGCCAGCAGGACCCAGGGGAAGCAGTTCTTC.

The chain employs TRBV19 and TRBJ2-5; no firm D call. Trimming shortened V by 3 bases and J by 2 bases, and 7 bases separated the two germline ends. The CDR3 sequence is 13 residues long. Germline CDR1 LNHDA, CDR2 SQIVND (reference sequence). CDR3 residues: CASSIAQQETQYF. The CDR3, as DNA: TGTGCCAGTAGTATCGCTCAGCAAGAGACCCAGTACTTC.

The chain couples TRBV28 to TRBJ2-3; tentative D call: TRBD2 (5 bases). The CDR3 totals 15 residues. V shed 7 bases and J shed 0 bases, with 14 bases lying between them. CDR1 MDHEN and CDR2 SYDVKM come from the germline V gene. CDR3 bases: TGTGCCAGCAAAACCGTCGGGGAGAGCACAGATACGCAGTATTTT. Its protein product is CASKTVGESTDTQYF. Together with reference TRBV28 and TRBJ2-3, the CDR3 gives the full variable domain: DVKVTQSSRYLVKRTGEKVFLECVQDMDHENMFWYRQDPGLGLRLIYFSYDVKMKEKGDIPEGYSVSREKKERFSLILESASTNQTSMYLCASKTVGESTDTQYFGPGTRLTVL.

This clonotype was found many times. The chain employs TRBV20-1 and TRBJ2-7; 8 bases match TRBD2. The ends lost 2 bases at V and 5 bases at J; junction bases unmatched: 5. Germline assignment: CDR1 DFQATT and CDR2 SNEGSKA (reference sequence). The CDR3 has 13 amino acids. CDR3 protein: CSARLAGTHEQYF. The CDR3 DNA follows: TGCAGTGCTAGATTAGCGGGAACCCACGAGCAGTACTTC.

This clonotype was detected ten times or more. V usage is TRBV9 and J usage is TRBJ1-2, with 9 positions matching TRBD1. CDR1 is SGDLS and CDR2 is YYNGEE in the germline V gene. CDR3 length equals 14 residues. V trimming: 4 bases; J trimming: 5 bases; junction bases outside the gene matches: 6. DNA for the CDR3: TGTGCCAGCAGCCCCTGGACAGGGGAGTATGGCTACACCTTC. This sequence encodes CASSPWTGEYGYTF.

The table lists this clonotype with a few counts. This chain joins TRBV7-2 and TRBJ2-1; D not certain. In germline, CDR1 is SGHTA, CDR2 FQGNSA. There are 16 residues in the CDR3. V was clipped by 2 bases and J by 8 bases, with 19 bases between them. CDR3 bases: TGTGCCAGCAGCTTATACCCCAGCAGGCTCAGCGATGAGCAGTTCTTC. It codes for CASSLYPSRLSDEQFF.

This clonotype was seen ten or more times. V is TRBV29-1 and J is TRBJ2-7; a possible D gene is TRBD1 (5 bases). Trimming took 3 bases from V and 1 from J, leaving 10 bases between them. The CDR3 has 13 residues. CDR1 and CDR2 (germline): SQVTM, ANQGSEA. The CDR3 DNA reads as TGCAGCGTTGAGACAGACAGTTCCTACGAGCAGTACTTC. Translating gives CSVETDSSYEQYF.